Described below is a single T cell receptor (beta chain) sequence and its context. The data stem from a study of blood T cell repertoires in COVID-19. At the level of the study: The analysed material was cDNA or gDNA that came from T cells, B-cell-depleted T cells, or PBMCs.

Germline V lookup: CDR1 SNHLY, CDR2 FYNNEI. The ends lost 7 bases at V and 5 bases at J; junction bases unmatched: 11. This CDR3 has 15 residues. Assay: immunoSEQ multiplex PCR; the TCRdb copy retains only in-frame clones and omits some. The sample consists of 110,000 to 150,000 clones, about 82% of them appearing once. This rearrangement joins TRBV2 to TRBJ2-5; 9 bases are shared with TRBD2. The clonotype comes from a man aged 45-65 years with acute or convalescent COVID-19. Material: peripheral blood. The CDR3 DNA follows: TGTGCCAGCACCTACCGGCGGGAGGGCCACGAGACCCAGTACTTC. Translation: CASTYRREGHETQYF. Full variable domain (remainder filled in from reference TRBV2 and TRBJ2-5): EPEVTQTPSHQVTQMGQEVILRCVPISNHLYFYWYRQILGQKVEFLVSFYNNEISEKSEIFDDQFSVERPDGSNFTLKIRSTKLEDSAMYFCASTYRREGHETQYFGPGTRLLVL.